This T cell receptor (beta chain) was found in a study of graft-versus-host responses after intestinal transplantation. V lost 4 bases to trimming and J lost 1 base; unmatched junction nucleotides: 2. The germline gives CDR1 MNHEY, CDR2 SVGAGI. This CDR3 is 14 amino acids long. The table came from immunoSEQ multiplex PCR; TCRdb's copy has only in-frame clones and leaves some out. The table shows about 21,000 clones, with more than 40% occurring only once. Proliferating CFSE-low CD3+CD4+ and CD3+CD8+ responders were sorted after the reaction. This TCR was recovered from a human patient who received an intestinal transplant. This chain uses TRBV6-5 with TRBJ1-1, with TRBD1 matching 8 bases. The specimen was alloreactive CD4+ T cells from a mixed lymphocyte reaction culture, collected before intestinal transplant. The subset: CFSE-low proliferating T cells sorted from roughly six-day pre-transplant mixed lymphocyte reaction (GvH or HvG direction). The DNA of the CDR3 is TGTGCCAGCAGTTCGGACAGGGCGAACACTGAAGCTTTCTTT. Amino acids: CASSSDRANTEAFF.